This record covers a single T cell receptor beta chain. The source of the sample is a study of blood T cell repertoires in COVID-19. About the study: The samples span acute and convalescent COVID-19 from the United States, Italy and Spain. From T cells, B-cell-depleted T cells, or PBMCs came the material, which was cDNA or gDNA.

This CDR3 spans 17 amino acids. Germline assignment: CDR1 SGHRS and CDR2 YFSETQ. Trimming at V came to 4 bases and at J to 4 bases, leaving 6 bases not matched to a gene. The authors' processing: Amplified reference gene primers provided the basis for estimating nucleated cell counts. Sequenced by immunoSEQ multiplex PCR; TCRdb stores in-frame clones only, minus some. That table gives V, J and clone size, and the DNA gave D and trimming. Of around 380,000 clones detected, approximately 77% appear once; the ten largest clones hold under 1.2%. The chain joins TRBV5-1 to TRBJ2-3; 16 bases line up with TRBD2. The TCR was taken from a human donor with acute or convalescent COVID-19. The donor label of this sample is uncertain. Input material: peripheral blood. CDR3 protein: CASSRGTSGGASDTQYF. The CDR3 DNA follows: TGCGCCAGCAGCCGAGGGACTAGCGGGGGGGCATCAGATACGCAGTATTTT.